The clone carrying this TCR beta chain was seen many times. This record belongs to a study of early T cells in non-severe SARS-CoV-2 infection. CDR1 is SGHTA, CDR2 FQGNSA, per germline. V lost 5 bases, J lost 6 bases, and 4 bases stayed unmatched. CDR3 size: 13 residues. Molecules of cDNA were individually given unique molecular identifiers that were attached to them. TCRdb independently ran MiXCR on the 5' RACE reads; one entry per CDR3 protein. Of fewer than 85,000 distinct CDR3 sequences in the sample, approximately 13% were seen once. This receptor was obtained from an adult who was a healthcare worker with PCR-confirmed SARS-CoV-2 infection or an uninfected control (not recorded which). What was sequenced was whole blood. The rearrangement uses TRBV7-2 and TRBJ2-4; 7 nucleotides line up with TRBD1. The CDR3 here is CASSQRQGNIQYF. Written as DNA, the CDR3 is TGTGCCAGCAGCCAAAGACAGGGAAACATTCAGTACTTC.